The clone carrying this TCR beta chain was counted only a few times. Its antigen is currently unknown. This sample was included in a study of beta chain features in type 1 diabetes. Study-wide findings and caveats: A definitive answer on HLA type influencing TCRB rearrangement was not reached here.

From germline, CDR1 is MNHEY and CDR2 SVGAGI. Trimming left V 6 bases short and J 8 bases short, with 14 bases between. The CDR3 covers 14 residues. cDNA synthesis used the whole RNA isolate, giving expressed TCRB sequences. Sequencing was performed with immunoSEQ multiplex PCR; in TCRdb, only in-frame clones are kept and a portion is missing. The table includes 350,000 or so clones, about 18% detected once. The chain recombines TRBV6-5 with TRBJ1-6; TRBD1 is a possible D gene (5 bases). Sequencing used naive CD4+ T cells from blood. This clonotype was obtained from a woman between 18 and 29 years old in good health. CDR3 in DNA: TGTGCCAGCAGAACCGGGACTGGGGATTCACCCCTCCACTTT. Encoded protein: CASRTGTGDSPLHF.